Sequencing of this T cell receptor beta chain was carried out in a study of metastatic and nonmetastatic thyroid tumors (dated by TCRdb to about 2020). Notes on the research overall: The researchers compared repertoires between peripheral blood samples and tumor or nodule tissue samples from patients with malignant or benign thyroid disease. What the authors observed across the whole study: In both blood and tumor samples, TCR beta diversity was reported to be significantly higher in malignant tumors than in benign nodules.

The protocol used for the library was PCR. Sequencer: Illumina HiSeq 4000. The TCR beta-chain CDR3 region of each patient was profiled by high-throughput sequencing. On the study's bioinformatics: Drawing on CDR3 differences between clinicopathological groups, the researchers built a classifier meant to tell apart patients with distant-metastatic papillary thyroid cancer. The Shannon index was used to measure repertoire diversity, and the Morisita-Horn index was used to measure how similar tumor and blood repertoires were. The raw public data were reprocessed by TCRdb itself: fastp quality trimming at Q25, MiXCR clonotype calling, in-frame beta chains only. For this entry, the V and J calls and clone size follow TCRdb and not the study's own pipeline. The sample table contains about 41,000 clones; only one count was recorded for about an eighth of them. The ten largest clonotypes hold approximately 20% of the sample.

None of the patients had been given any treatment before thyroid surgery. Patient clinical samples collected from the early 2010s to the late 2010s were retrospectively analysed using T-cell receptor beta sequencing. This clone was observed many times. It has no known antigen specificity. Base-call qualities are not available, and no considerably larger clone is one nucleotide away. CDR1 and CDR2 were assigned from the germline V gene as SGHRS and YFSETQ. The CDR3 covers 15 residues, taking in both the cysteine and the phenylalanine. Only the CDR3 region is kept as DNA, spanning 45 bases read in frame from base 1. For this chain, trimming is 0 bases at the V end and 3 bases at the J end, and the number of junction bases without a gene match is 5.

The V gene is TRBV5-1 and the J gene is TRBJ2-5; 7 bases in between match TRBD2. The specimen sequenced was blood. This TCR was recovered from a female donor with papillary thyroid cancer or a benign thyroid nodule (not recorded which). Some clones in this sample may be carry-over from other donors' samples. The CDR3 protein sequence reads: CASSLAGGGEETQYF. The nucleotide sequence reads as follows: TGCGCCAGCAGCTTGGCTGGGGGGGGGGAAGAGACCCAGTACTTC.